This entry lists 2 T cell receptor beta chains sequenced from one sample in a study of OX40 agonist ivuxolimab in advanced cancers. The table came from immunoSEQ multiplex PCR; TCRdb's copy has only in-frame clones and leaves some out. The sample has around 60,000 clones, around 90% seen once. Sequenced here: CD4+ or CD8+ T cells sorted from blood, sampled in a trial of the OX40 agonist ivuxolimab. These receptors originate from an adult with an advanced solid tumor such as melanoma, head and neck, liver or kidney cancer.

This chain joins TRBV5-1 and TRBJ2-1, with D unresolved. This CDR3 is built from 13 residues. With 4 bases removed from V and 10 bases from J, the gap between germline ends came to 15 bases. The germline V gene encodes CDR1 SGHRS and CDR2 YFSETQ. CDR3 region: CASSQTSTREQFF. For the CDR3, the DNA is TGCGCCAGCAGCCAGACAAGTACCAGGGAGCAGTTCTTC.

V and J are TRBV2 and TRBJ2-2; tentatively, D is TRBD1 or TRBD2 (5 bases each). V lost 8 bases and J 8 bases, leaving 21 bases between the germline ends. The germline V gene encodes CDR1 SNHLY and CDR2 FYNNEI. The CDR3 spans 15 residues. CDR3 coding DNA: TGTGCCAGCCTTAAGGGGAGTTCGGTCTCAGGGGAGCTGTTTTTT. Protein product: CASLKGSSVSGELFF.